The 19 T cell receptor beta chains below come from one sample, sequenced in a study of cytomegalovirus exposure and HLA in healthy donors. It was with 60 Vbeta and 13 Jbeta primers that the PCR ran. The method was immunoSEQ multiplex PCR; TCRdb's version includes in-frame clones alone and lacks a portion of them. The repertoire has some 150,000 clones, roughly 79% of them found once; the top ten carry around 4.7%. The sequencing input was PBMCs. Every receptor here comes from a woman younger than 30 in good health and CMV-seropositive.

J is TRBJ2-7 and V is TRBV9; 8 bases are shared with TRBD1. Germline CDR1 and CDR2: SGDLS and YYNGEE. CDR3 length: 16 residues. J gave up 7 bases and V 3 bases, and 15 bases lay outside the gene matches. The CDR3 DNA sequence: TGTGCCAGCAGCGATGGGTGGGGGACAGGTACGGGAGAGCAGTACTTC. This gives the protein CASSDGWGTGTGEQYF.

This clone was detected only a few times. The chain has TRBV27 and TRBJ1-2; 7 nucleotides agree with TRBD1. Per germline, CDR1 MNHEY and CDR2 SMNVEV (reference sequence). V dropped 6 bases and J dropped 2; count of bases not matched to a gene: 15. The CDR3 runs 17 residues. The CDR3 region has the DNA TGTGCCAGCAGCACGGAACCCCAGAAAGGGGGCAACTATGGCTACACCTTC. This encodes CASSTEPQKGGNYGYTF.

The chain uses TRBV5-6 and TRBJ2-1, with 9 bases matching TRBD1. CDR1 is SGHDT and CDR2 is YYEEEE in the germline V gene. Unmatched junction bases numbered 6, after V lost 4 bases and J lost 4 bases. The CDR3 covers 15 residues. The CDR3 reads CASSTTGGEYNEQFF. The CDR3, as DNA: TGTGCCAGCAGCACCACAGGGGGCGAATACAATGAGCAGTTCTTC. The complete variable domain, with remaining parts taken from reference TRBV5-6 and TRBJ2-1, reads DAGVTQSPTHLIKTRGQQVTLRCSPKSGHDTVSWYQQALGQGPQFIFQYYEEEERQRGNFPDRFSGHQFPNYSSELNVNALLLGDSALYLCASSTTGGEYNEQFFGPGTRLTVL.

V is TRBV6-1 and J is TRBJ2-3, with no clear D. CDR3 length: 13 residues. Trimming removed 0 bases from V and 7 bases from J, with 8 bases in between. The V gene's germline CDR1 is MNHNS and CDR2 SASEGT. The CDR3 is CASSEAQVNTQYF. In nucleotides, the CDR3 is TGTGCCAGCAGTGAAGCGCAGGTGAATACGCAGTATTTT.

The V gene is TRBV7-9, the J gene TRBJ2-3, with a weak D call TRBD2 (6 bases). V was shortened by 5 bases and J by 9 bases, with 15 bases between the two germline ends. In germline, CDR1 is SEHNR, CDR2 FQNEAQ (reference sequence). The CDR3 runs to 13 residues. For the CDR3, the DNA is TGTGCCAGCAGCGTGGGGGGAATAGACACGCAGTATTTT. Translating it yields CASSVGGIDTQYF. Supplemented by reference TRBV7-9 and TRBJ2-3, the full variable domain reads DTGVSQNPRHKITKRGQNVTFRCDPISEHNRLYWYRQTLGQGPEFLTYFQNEAQLEKSRLLSDRFSAERPKGSFSTLEIQRTEQGDSAMYLCASSVGGIDTQYFGPGTRLTVL.

The chain is built from TRBV15 and TRBJ2-3; the D gene is possibly TRBD1 (5 bases). This CDR3 has 20 residues. Between the trimmed V and J ends, which lost 0 bases and 3 bases, there was a span of 25 bases. Per the germline V gene, CDR1 is LNHNV and CDR2 is YYDKDF (reference sequence). As DNA, the CDR3 is TGTGCCACCAGCAGAGATTTTTCCAGGACAATCTATTTGAGGACAGATACGCAGTATTTT. It yields the protein CATSRDFSRTIYLRTDTQYF.

The V call is TRBV7-9, the J call TRBJ1-6, with a tentative D call TRBD1 (6 bases). The germline CDR1 and CDR2 sequences are SEHNR and FQNEAQ (reference sequence). The CDR3 consists of 14 residues. V was shortened by 2 bases and J by 7 bases, with 9 bases between the two germline ends. The CDR3 DNA reads TGTGCCAGCAGCTTACGGACAGCAAATTCACCCCTCCACTTT. It yields the protein CASSLRTANSPLHF.

This clone was observed once. The chain couples TRBV5-6 to TRBJ2-7, with unresolved D. Germline CDR1 SGHDT, CDR2 YYEEEE. V lost 3 bases and J 0 bases, leaving 10 bases between the germline ends. This CDR3 contains 14 residues. The CDR3 coding sequence is TGTGCCAGCAGCTCCCTTCTAAGCTCCTACGAGCAGTACTTC. It encodes CASSSLLSSYEQYF.

The J gene is TRBJ1-1, the V gene TRBV5-5; possibly TRBD1 for D (6 bases). The CDR3 is 14 amino acids. Per germline, CDR1 SGHKS and CDR2 YYEKEE (reference sequence). Trimming shortened V by 4 bases and J by 11 bases, and 21 bases separated the two germline ends. CDR3 amino acids: CASSPNREAPGAFF. As DNA, the CDR3 is TGTGCCAGCAGCCCGAACAGGGAAGCCCCCGGGGCTTTCTTT.

J is TRBJ2-5 and V is TRBV13; 7 bases line up with TRBD1. Matching the DNA end better, TRBJ2-7 makes the J call doubtful. Looked up from germline, CDR1 is PRHDT and CDR2 is FYEKMQ (reference sequence). This CDR3 is built from 13 residues. CDR3 residues: CASSEDRVDEQYF. CDR3 in DNA: TGTGCCAGCAGCGAAGACAGGGTGGACGAGCAGTACTTC.

The chain combines TRBV13 with TRBJ2-3, with D possibly being TRBD1 (6 bases). The V end lost 5 bases, the J end lost 7 bases, and 10 bases lay between the germline ends. The CDR3 runs to 12 residues. Per germline, CDR1 PRHDT and CDR2 FYEKMQ (reference sequence). As DNA, the CDR3 is TGTGCCAGCAGCCCCGGACAGCATACGCAGTATTTT. This sequence encodes CASSPGQHTQYF.

This clone was seen a few times. The J gene is TRBJ1-1, the V gene TRBV19, with a tentative D call TRBD1 (5 bases). There are 16 residues in the CDR3. CDR1 and CDR2 from the germline V gene are LNHDA and SQIVND (reference sequence). V gave up 6 bases and J gave up 1 base, with 18 bases separating them. The CDR3 loop is CASSQNGALGNTEAFF. CDR3 DNA sequence: TGTGCCAGTAGCCAAAATGGGGCGTTGGGGAACACTGAAGCTTTCTTT.

The CDR3 coding sequence is TGTGCGGGGCAAGGGACAGGGTACAATTCACCCCTCCACTTT. Translated, it gives CAGQGTGYNSPLHF. This chain connects TRBV2 to TRBJ1-6; 9 bases align to TRBD1. The CDR3 is 14 residues long. The V gene's germline CDR1 is SNHLY and CDR2 FYNNEI.

This sequence joins TRBV9 and TRBJ2-5; TRBD2 aligns across 9 bases. This CDR3 comprises 15 residues. CDR1 and CDR2 (germline): SGDLS, YYNGEE. Unmatched junction bases numbered 8, after V lost 3 bases and J lost 5 bases. Here the CDR3 reads CASSGVAGEAETQYF. For the CDR3, the DNA is TGTGCCAGCAGCGGGGTAGCGGGGGAGGCGGAGACCCAGTACTTC.

This clone was detected a few times. Other DNA variants within this sample encode the same CDR3. The rearrangement links TRBV7-9 to TRBJ2-7; D is unclear. Germline CDR1 and CDR2: SEHNR and FQNEAQ (reference sequence). This CDR3 region has 11 residues. Trimming took off 4 bases at V and 5 bases at J, with 6 bases between the two ends. CDR3 sequence (DNA): TGTGCCAGCAGCTCCCAGGACGAGCAGTACTTC. This translates into CASSSQDEQYF.

The CDR3 protein is CASSAKGHRGEKLFF. The CDR3 coding sequence is TGTGCCAGCAGCGCAAAGGGACACCGAGGGGAAAAACTGTTTTTT. The chain combines TRBV9 with TRBJ1-4; D possibly corresponds to TRBD1 (6 bases). Trimming took 3 bases from V and 8 from J, leaving 17 bases between them. Germline V gene lookup returns CDR1 SGDLS and CDR2 YYNGEE. The CDR3 sequence is 15 residues long.

This chain joins TRBV19 and TRBJ2-7; maybe TRBD2 (6 bases). CDR3 size: 17 residues. Germline V gives CDR1 LNHDA, CDR2 SQIVND (reference sequence). V shed 5 bases and J shed 1 base, with 21 bases lying between them. The CDR3 spells CASSFAFRARGSYEQYF. As DNA, the CDR3 is TGTGCCAGTAGTTTCGCCTTCCGGGCCCGGGGGTCCTACGAGCAGTACTTC.

This clone was seen a few times. The chain recombines TRBV30 with TRBJ2-2; TRBD2 matches at 9 bases. Germline CDR1 GTSNPN, CDR2 SVGIG (reference sequence). The CDR3 runs 16 residues. V dropped 0 bases and J dropped 6; count of bases not matched to a gene: 8. The CDR3 is CAWSVLSGGFSGELFF. As DNA, the CDR3 is TGTGCCTGGAGTGTACTGAGCGGGGGGTTTTCCGGGGAGCTGTTTTTT.

This clone was seen a few times. The J gene is TRBJ1-1, the V gene TRBV18; D unresolved. Germline CDR1 reads KGHSH; CDR2 reads LQKENI. The length of the CDR3 is 14 residues. Trimming cost V 3 bases and J 5 bases, with 13 bases left between them. This CDR3 is CASSPGPRGTEAFF. The CDR3 DNA reads TGTGCCAGCTCACCCGGGCCCCGAGGGACTGAAGCTTTCTTT. Full variable domain (rest looked up from reference TRBV18 and TRBJ1-1): NAGVMQNPRHLVRRRGQEARLRCSPMKGHSHVYWYRQLPEEGLKFMVYLQKENIIDESGMPKERFSAEFPKEGPSILRIQQVVRGDSAAYFCASSPGPRGTEAFFGQGTRLTVV.